This T cell receptor beta chain was retrieved from a study of T cell repertoires in cytomegalovirus infection (dated by TCRdb to 2018 to 2020). Regarding the research as a whole: Donor HLA type was relevant to the analysis, because carriage of CMV infection together with the matching HLA type was indicated by public TCR beta signatures.

Overall results and qualifications from the work: The ex vivo response was dominated by HLA-C-restricted CMV-specific TCR beta clonotypes, and the single most frequent clonotype in two of eight donors was supplied by these HLA-C-restricted clonotypes. In both this cohort and an independent roughly 350-donor cohort, the cumulative frequency of public TCR beta family members distinguished carriers of CMV infection plus the relevant HLA type.

This clonotype has at least ten counts. The target of this receptor is not known. Base-call qualities are not available, and no considerably larger clone is one nucleotide away. Instrument used: Illumina HiSeq 1500. TCRdb trimmed public reads at Q25 via fastp, called clones via MiXCR and kept in-frame beta chains. All rows with the same CDR3 protein become a single entry with the most common DNA and genes. For this sample the table gives about 7,500 distinct CDR3 sequences, of which roughly 50% were detected only once. 73% of the sample is held by the ten biggest clonotypes. The source is a human donor in good health (CMV status not recorded). Some clones in this sample may be carry-over from other donors' samples. Sequencing was done on a sample of PBMCs, sequenced either directly or after in vitro stimulation (not recorded which).

Here is the DNA: TGTGCCAGCAGCTTAGTGACAGGGGACAATGAGCAGTTCTTC. It is translated as CASSLVTGDNEQFF. The rearranged chain carries TRBV7-9 and TRBJ2-1; TRBD1 agrees with 8 junctional bases. Trimming leaves V shorter by 1 base and J shorter by 5 bases, with the junction holding 1 base beyond the gene matches. Including cysteine and phenylalanine, the CDR3 has 14 amino acids. This entry keeps only the CDR3 DNA: 42 bases, framed from base 1. The germline V gene (reference sequence) provides CDR1 SEHNR and CDR2 FQNEAQ. With the portions outside the CDR3 filled from the reference TRBV7-9 and TRBJ2-1 genes, the complete variable region becomes DTGVSQNPRHKITKRGQNVTFRCDPISEHNRLYWYRQTLGQGPEFLTYFQNEAQLEKSRLLSDRFSAERPKGSFSTLEIQRTEQGDSAMYLCASSLVTGDNEQFFGPGTRLTVL.